The sequence of this TCR beta chain was determined in a study of shared T cell receptors in the human thymus. The repertoire was sequenced with immunoSEQ multiplex PCR; TCRdb's copy has only in-frame clones and lacks some. The sample has some 760,000 clones, 80% to 90% seen once. Germline V gene lookup returns CDR1 MNHEY and CDR2 SVGAGI. Trimming at V came to 0 bases and at J to 4 bases, leaving 3 bases not matched to a gene. The CDR3 totals 15 residues. These data were also filed under a second study, of human thymus T cells. From that paper: Thymus tissue for the work was resected from patients undergoing corrective heart surgery.

The sample consisted of thymocytes. The gene calls are TRBV6-5 and TRBJ2-7, with TRBD2 matching 10 bases. This clonotype originated in a girl under three years old with a congenital heart defect. CDR3 protein: CASSYSMTSGYEQYF. The CDR3 DNA sequence: TGTGCCAGCAGTTACTCGATGACTAGCGGGTACGAGCAGTACTTC.